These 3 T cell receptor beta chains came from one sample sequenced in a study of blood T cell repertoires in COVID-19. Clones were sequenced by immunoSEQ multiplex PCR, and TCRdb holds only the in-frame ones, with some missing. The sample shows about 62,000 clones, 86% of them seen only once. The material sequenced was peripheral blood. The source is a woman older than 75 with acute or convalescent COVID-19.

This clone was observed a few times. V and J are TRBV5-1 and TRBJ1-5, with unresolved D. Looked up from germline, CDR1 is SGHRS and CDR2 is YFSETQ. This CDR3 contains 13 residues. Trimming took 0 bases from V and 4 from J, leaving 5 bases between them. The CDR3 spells CASSLDPNQPQHF. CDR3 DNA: TGCGCCAGCAGCTTGGATCCGAATCAGCCCCAGCATTTT.

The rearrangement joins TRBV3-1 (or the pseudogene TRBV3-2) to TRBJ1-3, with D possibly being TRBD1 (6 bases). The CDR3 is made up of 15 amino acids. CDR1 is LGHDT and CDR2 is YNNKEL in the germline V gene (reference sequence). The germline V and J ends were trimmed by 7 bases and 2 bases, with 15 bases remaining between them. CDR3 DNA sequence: TGTGCCAGCAACTTACAGGGAACCCCTGGAAACACCATATATTTT. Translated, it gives CASNLQGTPGNTIYF.

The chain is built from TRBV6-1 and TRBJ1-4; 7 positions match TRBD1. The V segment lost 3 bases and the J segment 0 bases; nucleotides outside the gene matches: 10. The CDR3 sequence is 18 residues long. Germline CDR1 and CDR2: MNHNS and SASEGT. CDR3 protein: CASSDWTGGRATNEKLFF. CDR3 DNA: TGTGCCAGCAGTGACTGGACAGGCGGCCGCGCAACTAATGAAAAACTGTTTTTT.